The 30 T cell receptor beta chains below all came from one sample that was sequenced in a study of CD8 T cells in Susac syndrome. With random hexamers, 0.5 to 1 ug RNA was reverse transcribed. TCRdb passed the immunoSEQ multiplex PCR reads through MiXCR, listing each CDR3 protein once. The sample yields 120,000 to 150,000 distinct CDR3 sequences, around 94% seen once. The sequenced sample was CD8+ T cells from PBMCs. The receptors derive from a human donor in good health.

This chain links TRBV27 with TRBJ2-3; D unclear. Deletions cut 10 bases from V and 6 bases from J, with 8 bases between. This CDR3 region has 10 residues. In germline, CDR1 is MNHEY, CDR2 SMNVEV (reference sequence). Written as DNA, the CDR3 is TGTGCCACCTACAGCGATACGCAGTATTTT. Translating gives CATYSDTQYF.

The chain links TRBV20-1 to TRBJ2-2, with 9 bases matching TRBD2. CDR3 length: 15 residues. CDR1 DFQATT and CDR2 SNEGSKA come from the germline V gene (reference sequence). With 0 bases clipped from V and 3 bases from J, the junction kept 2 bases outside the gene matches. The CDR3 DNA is TGCAGTGCTAGAGATATAGCGGGAGACACCGGGGAGCTGTTTTTT. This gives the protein CSARDIAGDTGELFF.

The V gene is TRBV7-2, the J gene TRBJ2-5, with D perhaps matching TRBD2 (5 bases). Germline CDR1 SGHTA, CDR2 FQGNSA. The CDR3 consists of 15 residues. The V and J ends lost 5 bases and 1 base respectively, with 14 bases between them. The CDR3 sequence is CASSPGTGSQETQYF. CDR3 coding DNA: TGTGCCAGCAGCCCAGGCACGGGGAGCCAAGAGACCCAGTACTTC.

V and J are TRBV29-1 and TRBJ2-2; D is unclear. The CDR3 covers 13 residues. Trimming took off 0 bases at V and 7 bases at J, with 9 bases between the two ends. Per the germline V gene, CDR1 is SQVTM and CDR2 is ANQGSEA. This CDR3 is CSVEDHMDGELFF. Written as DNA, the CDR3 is TGCAGCGTTGAAGATCATATGGACGGGGAGCTGTTTTTT.

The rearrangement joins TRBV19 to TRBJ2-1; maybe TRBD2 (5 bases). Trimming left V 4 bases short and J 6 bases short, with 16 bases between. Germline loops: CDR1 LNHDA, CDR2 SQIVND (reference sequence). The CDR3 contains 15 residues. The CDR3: CASSKPAGNINEQFF. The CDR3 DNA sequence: TGTGCCAGTAGTAAACCCGCCGGGAACATCAATGAGCAGTTCTTC. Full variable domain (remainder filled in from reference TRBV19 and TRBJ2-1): DGGITQSPKYLFRKEGQNVTLSCEQNLNHDAMYWYRQDPGQGLRLIYYSQIVNDFQKGDIAEGYSVSREKKESFPLTVTSAQKNPTAFYLCASSKPAGNINEQFFGPGTRLTVL.

CDR3 in amino acids: CAWTSGSDNEQFF. DNA of the CDR3: TGTGCCTGGACTAGCGGGTCCGACAATGAGCAGTTCTTC. The rearrangement links TRBV30 to TRBJ2-1; 8 nucleotides match TRBD2. This CDR3 comprises 13 residues. The ends lost 4 bases at V and 5 bases at J; junction bases unmatched: 4. Germline CDR1 and CDR2: GTSNPN and SVGIG (reference sequence).

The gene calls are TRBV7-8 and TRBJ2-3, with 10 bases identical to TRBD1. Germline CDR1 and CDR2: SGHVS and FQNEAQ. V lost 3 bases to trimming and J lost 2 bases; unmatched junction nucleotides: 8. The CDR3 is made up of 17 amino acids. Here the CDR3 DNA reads TGTGCCAGCAGCTTCACGACAGGGGGCCTAGTCACAGATACGCAGTATTTT. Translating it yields CASSFTTGGLVTDTQYF. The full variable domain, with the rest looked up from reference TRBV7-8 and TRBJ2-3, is GAGVSQSPRYKVAKRGQDVALRCDPISGHVSLFWYQQALGQGPEFLTYFQNEAQLDKSGLPSDRFFAERPEGSVSTLKIQRTQQEDSAVYLCASSFTTGGLVTDTQYFGPGTRLTVL.

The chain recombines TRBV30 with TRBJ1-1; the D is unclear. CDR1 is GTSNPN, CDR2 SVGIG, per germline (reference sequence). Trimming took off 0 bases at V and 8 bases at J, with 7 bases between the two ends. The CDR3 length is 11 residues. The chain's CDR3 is CAWSVRPEAFF. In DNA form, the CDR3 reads TGTGCCTGGAGTGTAAGGCCAGAAGCTTTCTTT.

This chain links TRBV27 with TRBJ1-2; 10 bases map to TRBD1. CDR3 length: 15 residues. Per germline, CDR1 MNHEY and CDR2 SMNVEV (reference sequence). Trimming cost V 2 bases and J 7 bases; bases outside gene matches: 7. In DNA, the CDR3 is TGTGCCAGCAGTTTAATCGGGACAGGGGTTTCTGGCTACACCTTC. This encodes CASSLIGTGVSGYTF.

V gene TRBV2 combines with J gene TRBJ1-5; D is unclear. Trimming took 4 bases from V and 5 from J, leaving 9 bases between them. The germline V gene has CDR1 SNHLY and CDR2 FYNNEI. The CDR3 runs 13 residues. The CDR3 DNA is TGTGCCAGCAGTGGGTTCATCCATCAGCCCCAGCATTTT. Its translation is CASSGFIHQPQHF.

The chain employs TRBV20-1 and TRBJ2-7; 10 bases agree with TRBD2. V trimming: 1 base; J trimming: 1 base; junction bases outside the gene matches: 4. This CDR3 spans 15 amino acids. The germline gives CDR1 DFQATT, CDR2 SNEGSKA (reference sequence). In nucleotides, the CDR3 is TGCAGTGCTAGAGGCGCGACTAGCGGGTCCTACGAGCAGTACTTC. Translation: CSARGATSGSYEQYF.

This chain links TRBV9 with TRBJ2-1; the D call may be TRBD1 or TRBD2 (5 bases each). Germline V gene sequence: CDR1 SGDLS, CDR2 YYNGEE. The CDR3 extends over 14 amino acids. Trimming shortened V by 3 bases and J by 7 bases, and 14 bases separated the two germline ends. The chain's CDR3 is CASSAGGMGNEQFF. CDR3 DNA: TGTGCCAGCAGCGCTGGGGGTATGGGGAATGAGCAGTTCTTC.

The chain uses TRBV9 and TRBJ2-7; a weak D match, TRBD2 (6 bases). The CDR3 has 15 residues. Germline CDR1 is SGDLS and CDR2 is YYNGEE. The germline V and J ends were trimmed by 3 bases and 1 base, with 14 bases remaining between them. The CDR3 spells CASSGGWGVSYEQYF. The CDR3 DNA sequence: TGTGCCAGCAGCGGAGGCTGGGGGGTATCCTACGAGCAGTACTTC.

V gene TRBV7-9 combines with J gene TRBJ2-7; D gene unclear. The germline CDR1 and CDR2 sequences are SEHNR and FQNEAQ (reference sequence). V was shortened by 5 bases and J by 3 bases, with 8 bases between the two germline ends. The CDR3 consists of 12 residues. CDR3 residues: CASSEKVYEQYF. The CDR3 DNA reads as TGTGCCAGCAGCGAAAAAGTCTACGAGCAGTACTTC.

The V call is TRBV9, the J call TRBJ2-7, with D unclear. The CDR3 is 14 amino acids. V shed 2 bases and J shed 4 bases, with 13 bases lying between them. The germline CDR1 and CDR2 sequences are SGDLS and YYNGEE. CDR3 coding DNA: TGTGCCAGCAGCGTTTCGCTCAAGGGTTACGAGCAGTACTTC. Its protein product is CASSVSLKGYEQYF.

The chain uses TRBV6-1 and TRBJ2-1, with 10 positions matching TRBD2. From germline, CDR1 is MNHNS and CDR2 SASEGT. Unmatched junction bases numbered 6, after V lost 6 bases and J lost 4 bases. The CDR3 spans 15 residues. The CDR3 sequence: CASSSTSGMYNEQFF. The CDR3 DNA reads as TGTGCCAGCAGCTCCACTAGCGGGATGTACAATGAGCAGTTCTTC.

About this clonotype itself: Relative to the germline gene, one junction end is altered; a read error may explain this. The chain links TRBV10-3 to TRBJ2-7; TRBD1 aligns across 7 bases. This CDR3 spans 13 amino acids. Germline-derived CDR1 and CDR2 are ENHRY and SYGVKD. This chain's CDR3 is CAISAPARGTIGF. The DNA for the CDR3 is TGTGCCATCAGTGCCCCCGCCAGGGGGACGATCGGCTTC.

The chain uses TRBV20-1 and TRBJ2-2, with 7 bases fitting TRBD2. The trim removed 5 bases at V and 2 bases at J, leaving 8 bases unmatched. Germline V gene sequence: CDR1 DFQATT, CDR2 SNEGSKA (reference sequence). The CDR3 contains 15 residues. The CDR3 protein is CSARGRAVNTGELFF. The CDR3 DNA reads TGCAGTGCTCGGGGGAGGGCAGTTAACACCGGGGAGCTGTTTTTT.

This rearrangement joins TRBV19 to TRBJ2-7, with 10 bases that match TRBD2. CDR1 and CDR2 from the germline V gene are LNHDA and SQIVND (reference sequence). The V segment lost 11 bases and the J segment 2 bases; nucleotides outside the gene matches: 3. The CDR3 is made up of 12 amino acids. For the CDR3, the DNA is TGTGCCTCTAGCGGGAGTCCCTACGAGCAGTACTTC. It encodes CASSGSPYEQYF.

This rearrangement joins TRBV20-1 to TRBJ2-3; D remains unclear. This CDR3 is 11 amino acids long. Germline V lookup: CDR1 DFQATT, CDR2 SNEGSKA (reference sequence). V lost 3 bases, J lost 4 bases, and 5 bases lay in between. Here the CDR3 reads CSARMSDTQYF. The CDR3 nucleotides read TGCAGTGCTAGGATGTCAGATACGCAGTATTTT.

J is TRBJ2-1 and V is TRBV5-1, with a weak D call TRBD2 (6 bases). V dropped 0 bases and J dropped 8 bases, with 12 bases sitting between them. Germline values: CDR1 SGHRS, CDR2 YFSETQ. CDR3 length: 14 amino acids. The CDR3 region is CASSLGSSGDEQFF. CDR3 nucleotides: TGCGCCAGCAGCTTGGGAAGTAGCGGAGATGAGCAGTTCTTC.

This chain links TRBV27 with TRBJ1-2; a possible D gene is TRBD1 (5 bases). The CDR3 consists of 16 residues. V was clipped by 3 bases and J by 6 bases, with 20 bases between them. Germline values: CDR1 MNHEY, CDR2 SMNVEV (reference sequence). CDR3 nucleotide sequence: TGTGCCAGCAGTTTTTTCCGACAGCGCCTCTATCATGGCTACACCTTC. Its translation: CASSFFRQRLYHGYTF.

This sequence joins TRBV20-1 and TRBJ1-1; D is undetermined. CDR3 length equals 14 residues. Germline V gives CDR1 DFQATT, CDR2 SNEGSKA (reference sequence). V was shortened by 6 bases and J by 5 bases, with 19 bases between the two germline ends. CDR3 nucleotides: TGCAGTGCAACCGGGCTCCGACTAGGGACTGAAGCTTTCTTT. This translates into CSATGLRLGTEAFF.

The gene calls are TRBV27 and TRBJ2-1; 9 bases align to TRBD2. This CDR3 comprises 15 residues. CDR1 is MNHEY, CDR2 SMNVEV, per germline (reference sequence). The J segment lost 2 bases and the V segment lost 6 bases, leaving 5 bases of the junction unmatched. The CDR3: CASSASGTTYNEQFF. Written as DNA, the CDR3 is TGTGCCAGCAGCGCTAGCGGGACCACCTACAATGAGCAGTTCTTC.

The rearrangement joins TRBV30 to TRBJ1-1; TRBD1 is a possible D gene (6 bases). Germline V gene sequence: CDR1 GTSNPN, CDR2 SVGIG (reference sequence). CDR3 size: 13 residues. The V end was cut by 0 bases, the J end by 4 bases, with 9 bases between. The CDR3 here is CAWSVLRGTEAFF. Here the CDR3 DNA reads TGTGCCTGGAGTGTACTCAGGGGCACTGAAGCTTTCTTT.

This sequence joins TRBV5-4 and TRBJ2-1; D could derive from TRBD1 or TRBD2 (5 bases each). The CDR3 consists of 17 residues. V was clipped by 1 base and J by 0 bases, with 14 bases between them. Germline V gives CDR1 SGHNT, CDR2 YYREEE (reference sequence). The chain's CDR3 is CASSLSSGAGSYNEQFF. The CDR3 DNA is TGTGCCAGCAGCTTGTCGTCCGGGGCCGGCTCCTACAATGAGCAGTTCTTC.

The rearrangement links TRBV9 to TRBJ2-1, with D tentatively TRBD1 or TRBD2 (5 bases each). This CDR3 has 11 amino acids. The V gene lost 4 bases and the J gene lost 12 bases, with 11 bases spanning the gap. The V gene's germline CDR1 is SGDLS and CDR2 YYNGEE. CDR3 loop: CASSSGTGQFF. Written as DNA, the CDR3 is TGTGCCAGCAGCAGTGGGACCGGGCAGTTCTTC.

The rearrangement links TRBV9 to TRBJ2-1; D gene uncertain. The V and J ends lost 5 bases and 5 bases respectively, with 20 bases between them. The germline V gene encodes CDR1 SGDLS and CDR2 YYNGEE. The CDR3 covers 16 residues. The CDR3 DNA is TGTGCCAGCAGTCACACTAAGGAAGGCGAGGACAATGAGCAGTTCTTC. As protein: CASSHTKEGEDNEQFF.

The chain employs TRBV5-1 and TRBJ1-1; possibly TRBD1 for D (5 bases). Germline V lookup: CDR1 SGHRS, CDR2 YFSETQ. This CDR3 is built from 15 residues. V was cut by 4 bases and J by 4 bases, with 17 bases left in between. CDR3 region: CASSPPGPGTTEAFF. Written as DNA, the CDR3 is TGCGCCAGCAGCCCCCCGGGACCTGGGACCACTGAAGCTTTCTTT.

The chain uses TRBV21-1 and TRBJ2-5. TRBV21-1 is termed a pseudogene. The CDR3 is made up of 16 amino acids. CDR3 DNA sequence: TGTGCCAGCAGCAAAGCGCTTTGGTGCGGACAAGAGACCCAGTACTTC. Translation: CASSKALWCGQETQYF.